The T cell receptor beta chain described here comes from a study of T cells in Graves' hyperthyroidism and ophthalmopathy. General study findings and limits: The majority of expanded thyroid clonotypes above 0.001 also appeared in blood. Before onset, by a median of approximately 5.9 months, the model predicted ophthalmopathy.

J lost 8 bases, V lost 7 bases, and 13 bases had no gene match. The germline gives CDR1 MDHEN, CDR2 SYDVKM. The CDR3 totals 15 residues. The hyperthyroidism patients had all been newly diagnosed, and their disease duration was under 2 months. Their ages ranged from 18 to 65 years. The blood was taken when hyperthyroidism was first diagnosed, before any ophthalmopathy symptoms showed up. This clonotype was picked up a small number of times. Its target is not known. What was amplified from RNA transcripts were TCR beta CDR3 regions. The HTBI set primed first-round TCR CDR3 RT-PCR. MiXCR, applied by TCRdb to the multiplex PCR reads, yields one record per CDR3 protein. The table has 370,000 or so distinct CDR3 sequences, around a sixth seen once.

Sequenced material: blood. The TCR was taken from a woman younger than 30 with Graves' hyperthyroidism that later progressed to Graves' ophthalmopathy. The gene calls are TRBV28 and TRBJ1-4, with TRBD1 matching 7 bases. CDR3 protein: CASTYPGGRNEKLFF. The DNA for the CDR3 is TGTGCCAGCACCTACCCAGGGGGGAGGAACGAAAAACTGTTTTTT.